These 18 T cell receptor beta chains were all obtained from the same sample, sequenced in a study of T cells in Graves' hyperthyroidism and ophthalmopathy. Researchers took RNA transcripts and amplified the TCR beta CDR3 regions from them. First-round RT-PCR targeting the TCR CDR3 was performed with the HTBI primer set. A single record per CDR3 protein comes from TCRdb applying MiXCR to the multiplex PCR reads. The table includes 300,000 to 400,000 distinct CDR3 sequences, approximately 15% detected once. Sequenced input: blood. The receptor source for this set is a woman in her thirties with Graves' hyperthyroidism.

Only a few counts were recorded for this clonotype. V and J are TRBV30 and TRBJ2-6; D may be TRBD1 (5 bases). V lost 7 bases and J lost 1, with 8 bases in between. There are 13 residues in the CDR3. Germline V gives CDR1 GTSNPN, CDR2 SVGIG (reference sequence). The CDR3 coding sequence is TGTGCCTTCAGGGTATCTGGGGCCAACGTCCTGACTTTC. The encoded protein is CAFRVSGANVLTF.

This clonotype appeared many times. This chain joins TRBV19 and TRBJ2-7; maybe TRBD1 (6 bases). The germline V and J ends were trimmed by 3 bases and 1 base, with 22 bases remaining between them. The V gene's germline CDR1 is LNHDA and CDR2 SQIVND (reference sequence). The CDR3 has 18 residues. The CDR3 bases are TGTGCCAGTAGTATTTTCTTTACCGGGACACCGATTTCCTACGAGCAGTACTTC. It is translated as CASSIFFTGTPISYEQYF.

Turning to this clonotype: Being one base from a much bigger clone, this may be a read error. The V call is TRBV11-2, the J call TRBJ2-1; TRBD1 matches at 7 bases. The J call may be incorrect, as the DNA end agrees better with TRBJ2-7. The length of the CDR3 is 15 residues. The germline CDR1 and CDR2 sequences are SGHAT and FQNNGV. Here the CDR3 DNA reads TGTGCCAGCAGCTCCACGGGACAGATGTACAATGAGCAGTACTTC. Residues: CASSSTGQMYNEQYF.

The table lists this clonotype with many counts. The J gene is TRBJ1-3, the V gene TRBV12-3 or TRBV12-4, with 8 nucleotides matching TRBD1. With V trimmed by 5 bases and J by 3 bases, 6 bases remained unmatched. The CDR3 totals 15 residues. The CDR3 sequence: CASSPQGASGNTIYF. The CDR3 bases are TGTGCCAGCAGTCCCCAGGGGGCCAGTGGAAACACCATATATTTT.

In its sample, this clonotype was seen a few times. DNA for the CDR3: TGCGCCAGCACGGCAGGGGGTACCTCTGGAAACACCATATATTTT. Its translation: CASTAGGTSGNTIYF. The chain joins TRBV10-2 to TRBJ1-3, with 7 bases identical to TRBD1. The germline V gene has CDR1 WSHSY and CDR2 SAAADI. CDR3 length equals 15 residues. V lost 7 bases and J lost 0; bases outside the gene matches: 6.

This clonotype was recorded at least ten times. The chain links TRBV28 to TRBJ2-2; D is unclear. The CDR3 is 16 amino acids. Germline CDR1 MDHEN, CDR2 SYDVKM. V lost 2 bases and J 2 bases, leaving 12 bases between the germline ends. Here the CDR3 reads CASSLDTGPNTGELFF. For the CDR3, the DNA is TGTGCCAGCAGTTTAGATACCGGGCCAAACACCGGGGAGCTGTTTTTT.

This clonotype was observed once. A much larger clonotype is one base distant, so this may be a read error. The chain uses TRBV5-5 and TRBJ1-1; D is perhaps TRBD1 (5 bases). The CDR3 extends over 14 amino acids. The V gene's germline CDR1 is SGHKS and CDR2 YYEKEE (reference sequence). Trimming took off 3 bases at V and 4 bases at J, with 13 bases between the two ends. The CDR3 bases are TGTGCCAGCAGCTCGAGGGGAGGAGGCACTGAAGCTTTCTTT. Its protein product is CASSSRGGGTEAFF.

This clonotype came up many times. The gene calls are TRBV24-1 and TRBJ2-1, with a weak D call TRBD1 (5 bases). V was cut by 7 bases and J by 8 bases, with 20 bases left in between. The CDR3 is made up of 15 amino acids. Germline V lookup: CDR1 KGHDR, CDR2 SFDVKD. The CDR3 reads CATSSVGQGRDEQFF. CDR3 DNA sequence: TGTGCCACCAGCTCCGTGGGCCAGGGCCGCGATGAGCAGTTCTTC.

This clonotype was counted a few times. This sequence joins TRBV7-3 and TRBJ2-3, with D possibly matching TRBD2 (6 bases). V lost 2 bases to trimming and J lost 2 bases, with 14 bases between them. The germline V gene encodes CDR1 SGHTA and CDR2 FQGTGA. CDR3 size: 16 residues. The CDR3 nucleotides read TGTGCCAGCAGCTTAGGTGGGAGGTTGAACACAGATACGCAGTATTTT. Translation: CASSLGGRLNTDTQYF.

This chain links TRBV28 with TRBJ2-7, with 8 positions matching TRBD2. The V segment lost 6 bases and the J segment 4 bases; nucleotides outside the gene matches: 11. CDR3 length: 15 amino acids. Germline CDR1 MDHEN, CDR2 SYDVKM. CDR3 protein: CASSHQAGESYEQYF. The DNA for the CDR3 is TGTGCCAGCAGCCATCAAGCGGGAGAGTCGTACGAGCAGTACTTC.

This clonotype appeared many times. This chain's CDR3 is CASSPETSGSYEQYF. As DNA, the CDR3 is TGTGCCAGCAGTCCCGAGACTAGCGGCTCCTACGAGCAGTACTTC. The chain employs TRBV27 and TRBJ2-7, with 9 bases matching TRBD2. Losses at the gene ends were 5 bases for V and 0 bases for J; bases not matched to a gene: 5. This CDR3 contains 15 residues. Germline V lookup: CDR1 MNHEY, CDR2 SMNVEV (reference sequence).

This clonotype was recorded a few times. This chain connects TRBV19 to TRBJ2-7, with D perhaps being TRBD1 or TRBD2 (5 bases each). Trimming shortened V by 6 bases and J by 2 bases, and 11 bases separated the two germline ends. The CDR3 totals 13 residues. The germline gives CDR1 LNHDA, CDR2 SQIVND (reference sequence). The CDR3 DNA follows: TGTGCCAGTAGCGGGGCAGTCGCCTACGAGCAGTACTTC. It yields the protein CASSGAVAYEQYF.

In its sample, this clonotype was seen many times. This chain uses TRBV6-2 or TRBV6-3 with TRBJ2-2; D is possibly TRBD2 (6 bases). V was trimmed by 7 bases and J by 1 base, leaving 10 bases between them. The CDR3 length is 14 residues. Germline V CDR1 and CDR2: MNHEY, SVGEGT. This CDR3 is CASTLSGNTGELFF. For the CDR3, the DNA is TGTGCCAGCACCCTTAGCGGGAACACCGGGGAGCTGTTTTTT.

This chain links TRBV6-1 with TRBJ1-4; D is uncertain. The germline V gene encodes CDR1 MNHNS and CDR2 SASEGT. The V gene lost 10 bases and the J gene lost 4 bases, with 13 bases spanning the gap. The CDR3 spans 13 residues. The CDR3 DNA is TGTGCCACCTGTCTCCGGCGTAATGAAAAACTGTTTTTT. Protein sequence: CATCLRRNEKLFF.

J is TRBJ2-2 and V is TRBV3-1; 9 positions agree with TRBD2. The V gene end was trimmed by 5 bases and the J gene end by 1 base; junction bases not matched to a gene: 11. The CDR3 consists of 18 residues. The germline gives CDR1 LGHDT, CDR2 YNNKEL (reference sequence). The CDR3 DNA is TGTGCCAGCAGCTCTTTAGGACTAGCGCGTAAGAACACCGGGGAGCTGTTTTTT. Protein sequence: CASSSLGLARKNTGELFF. Drawing the rest from reference TRBV3-1 and TRBJ2-2, the complete variable domain is DTAVSQTPKYLVTQMGNDKSIKCEQNLGHDTMYWYKQDSKKFLKIMFSYNNKELIINETVPNRFSPKSPDKAHLNLHINSLELGDSAVYFCASSSLGLARKNTGELFFGEGSRLTVL.

This clonotype was seen ten or more times. CDR3 DNA: TGCAGCGCCGTAGCGGGAGGCTTCGATACGCAGTATTTT. Protein sequence: CSAVAGGFDTQYF. The J gene is TRBJ2-3, the V gene TRBV29-1, with 10 bases lining up with TRBD2. Per the germline V gene, CDR1 is SQVTM and CDR2 is ANQGSEA. V lost 7 bases to trimming and J lost 6 bases; unmatched junction nucleotides: 7. CDR3 length: 13 residues.

This clonotype was counted many times. The V gene is TRBV2, the J gene TRBJ2-5; 8 bases are shared with TRBD1. The V segment lost 6 bases and the J segment 1 base; nucleotides outside the gene matches: 1. The CDR3 extends over 13 amino acids. CDR1 is SNHLY and CDR2 is FYNNEI in the germline V gene. The CDR3 sequence is CASRGQGQETQYF. The CDR3 nucleotides read TGTGCCAGCAGAGGACAGGGCCAAGAGACCCAGTACTTC.

This clonotype was seen more than once but under ten times. The chain joins TRBV27 to TRBJ2-1; D is unresolved. V lost 6 bases and J 10 bases, leaving 10 bases between the germline ends. The germline CDR1 and CDR2 sequences are MNHEY and SMNVEV (reference sequence). The CDR3 covers 11 residues. CDR3 DNA: TGTGCCAGCAGCATGGGTAGGGAGCAGTTCTTC. Translating gives CASSMGREQFF.